A single sample gave rise to the 25 T cell receptor beta chains below, sequenced in a study of T cells in Graves' hyperthyroidism and ophthalmopathy. TCR beta CDR3 regions were amplified from RNA transcripts. A first-round RT-PCR of the TCR CDR3 used the HTBI primer set. Via MiXCR, TCRdb re-called the multiplex PCR reads, giving one row per CDR3 protein. The data contain around 380,000 distinct CDR3 sequences, 13% of them singletons. Sequencing was carried out using blood. The receptors originated from a young man with Graves' hyperthyroidism that later progressed to Graves' ophthalmopathy.

This clonotype was found a few times. This could be a read error, since a much larger clone is one nucleotide away. The chain couples TRBV7-9 to TRBJ2-3; D gene unclear. V was shortened by 2 bases and J by 5 bases, with 5 bases between the two germline ends. This CDR3 has 12 amino acids. Germline loops: CDR1 SEHNR, CDR2 FQNEAQ (reference sequence). CDR3 DNA: TGTGCCAGCAGCTTAATGGTAGATACGCAGTATTTT. It codes for CASSLMVDTQYF.

The chain carries TRBV14 and TRBJ2-7, with D possibly TRBD1 on 5 matching bases. Per germline, CDR1 SGHDN and CDR2 FVKESK. Trimming pared 4 bases from V and 9 bases from J, leaving 22 bases between. The CDR3 length is 15 residues. The CDR3 DNA reads as TGTGCCAGCAGCCCCGGATGGGGCCTGGAAAGGTGGCAGTACTTC. This sequence encodes CASSPGWGLERWQYF.

This clonotype was observed many times. J is TRBJ1-4 and V is TRBV28; TRBD1 matches 7 bases. The V and J ends lost 3 bases and 7 bases, in that order; junction bases with no gene match: 5. The germline V gene encodes CDR1 MDHEN and CDR2 SYDVKM. The CDR3 extends over 14 amino acids. CDR3 nucleotide sequence: TGTGCCAGCAGTTTGACAGGGAGAGGTGAAAAACTGTTTTTT. The encoded protein is CASSLTGRGEKLFF. Full variable domain (outside the CDR3, taken from reference TRBV28 and TRBJ1-4): DVKVTQSSRYLVKRTGEKVFLECVQDMDHENMFWYRQDPGLGLRLIYFSYDVKMKEKGDIPEGYSVSREKKERFSLILESASTNQTSMYLCASSLTGRGEKLFFGSGTQLSVL.

This clonotype was detected many times. This chain uses TRBV7-9 with TRBJ2-3; 11 nucleotides match TRBD2. Germline trimming cut 6 bases from V and 2 bases from J; bases unmatched to any gene: 7. Germline V gives CDR1 SEHNR, CDR2 FQNEAQ (reference sequence). The CDR3 length is 16 residues. In DNA, the CDR3 is TGTGCCAGCAGAACCGGACTAGCGGGCTTCACAGATACGCAGTATTTT. Encoded protein: CASRTGLAGFTDTQYF.

This clonotype has ten or more counts. V gene TRBV6-1 combines with J gene TRBJ2-2; D is possibly TRBD2 (6 bases). Deletions cut 5 bases from V and 1 base from J, with 11 bases between. CDR3 size: 15 residues. Per the germline V gene, CDR1 is MNHNS and CDR2 is SASEGT. The CDR3 sequence is CASSSDGGNTGELFF. CDR3 DNA sequence: TGTGCCAGCAGTTCTGACGGGGGGAACACCGGGGAGCTGTTTTTT.

In its sample, this clonotype was seen a few times. V usage is TRBV9 and J usage is TRBJ1-4; a possible D gene is TRBD1 (5 bases). Between the trimmed V and J ends, which lost 0 bases and 0 bases, there was a span of 6 bases. CDR3 length equals 15 residues. Germline V gene sequence: CDR1 SGDLS, CDR2 YYNGEE. CDR3 in amino acids: CASSVGGPTNEKLFF. CDR3 DNA: TGTGCCAGCAGCGTAGGGGGACCAACTAATGAAAAACTGTTTTTT.

In its sample, this clonotype was seen a few times. The gene calls are TRBV24-1 and TRBJ1-2, with D possibly matching TRBD1 (6 bases). The CDR3 has 14 residues. Germline V gives CDR1 KGHDR, CDR2 SFDVKD. The V end was cut by 3 bases, the J end by 7 bases, with 14 bases between. The CDR3 DNA is TGTGCCACCAGTGATCCGAGGGGGGGCTTTGGCTACACCTTC. This codes for CATSDPRGGFGYTF.

This clonotype was seen only a few times. The chain employs TRBV2 and TRBJ1-2, with 8 bases aligning to TRBD1. Trimming at V came to 5 bases and at J to 4 bases, leaving 6 bases not matched to a gene. This CDR3 region has 14 residues. Germline V gene lookup returns CDR1 SNHLY and CDR2 FYNNEI. This CDR3 is CASSRGQGSYGYTF. The CDR3 nucleotides are TGTGCCAGCAGTAGAGGACAGGGAAGCTATGGCTACACCTTC.

This clonotype was seen repeatedly, ten times or more. The chain links TRBV5-1 to TRBJ2-2; D is ambiguous. Trimming shortened V by 0 bases and J by 5 bases, and 8 bases separated the two germline ends. This CDR3 has 14 amino acids. Germline lookup yields CDR1 SGHRS and CDR2 YFSETQ. In DNA, the CDR3 is TGCGCCAGCAGCTTGGTGGTTGGAACCGGGGAGCTGTTTTTT. Translating gives CASSLVVGTGELFF. The complete variable domain, with remaining parts taken from reference TRBV5-1 and TRBJ2-2, reads KAGVTQTPRYLIKTRGQQVTLSCSPISGHRSVSWYQQTPGQGLQFLFEYFSETQRNKGNFPGRFSGRQFSNSRSEMNVSTLELGDSALYLCASSLVVGTGELFFGEGSRLTVL.

This clonotype came up many times. This chain joins TRBV12-3 or TRBV12-4 and TRBJ1-2; TRBD1 aligns across 8 bases. After removal of 7 bases from V and 8 bases from J, the junction contained 9 bases not matched to a gene. CDR3 length: 13 residues. The CDR3 here is CASNGQGSGGYTF. The CDR3 DNA reads TGTGCCAGCAACGGACAGGGCAGTGGCGGCTACACCTTC.

This clonotype was picked up many times. The rearrangement links TRBV7-2 to TRBJ2-3; 9 bases agree with TRBD1. J lost 3 bases, V lost 5 bases, and 6 bases had no gene match. Germline V lookup: CDR1 SGHTA, CDR2 FQGNSA. The CDR3 has 15 residues. The CDR3 reads CASSRDRVGTDTQYF. The CDR3 DNA reads TGTGCCAGCAGCCGGGACAGGGTTGGGACAGATACGCAGTATTTT.

This clonotype was picked up a small number of times. The CDR3 protein is CASRFNGGAYGYTF. The CDR3 DNA is TGCGCCAGCAGGTTCAATGGAGGGGCCTATGGCTACACCTTC. The V and J genes are TRBV5-1 and TRBJ1-2, with a tentative D call TRBD1 (5 bases). The CDR3 sequence is 14 residues long. Germline values: CDR1 SGHRS, CDR2 YFSETQ. V lost 5 bases and J lost 4, with 15 bases in between.

This clonotype was seen at least ten times. The chain carries TRBV7-9 and TRBJ2-1; 9 positions match TRBD2. Germline CDR1 is SEHNR and CDR2 is FQNEAQ (reference sequence). The CDR3 has 19 residues. Losses at the gene ends were 2 bases for V and 9 bases for J; bases not matched to a gene: 20. The CDR3 DNA follows: TGTGCCAGCAGCTTACTAGGCGGGGGGGCCGTTGTCGGCGGAGGTGAGCAGTTCTTC. Protein: CASSLLGGGAVVGGGEQFF.

Ten or more counts support this clonotype. The chain combines TRBV2 with TRBJ1-5, with D perhaps matching TRBD1 (5 bases). The CDR3 sequence is 18 residues long. V lost 6 bases, J lost 2 bases, and 23 bases lay in between. CDR1 and CDR2 from the germline V gene are SNHLY and FYNNEI. CDR3 amino acids: CASSSTSRAGYRNQPQHF. In DNA form, the CDR3 reads TGTGCCAGCAGCTCAACGAGCAGGGCAGGCTATCGCAATCAGCCCCAGCATTTT. Using reference TRBV2 and TRBJ1-5 for the parts outside the CDR3, the full variable domain is EPEVTQTPSHQVTQMGQEVILRCVPISNHLYFYWYRQILGQKVEFLVSFYNNEISEKSEIFDDQFSVERPDGSNFTLKIRSTKLEDSAMYFCASSSTSRAGYRNQPQHFGDGTRLSIL.

This clonotype turned up a few times. The chain links TRBV5-5 to TRBJ2-5; D is possibly TRBD1 or TRBD2 (6 bases each). CDR1 SGHKS and CDR2 YYEKEE come from the germline V gene (reference sequence). The CDR3 sequence is 13 residues long. Between the trimmed V and J ends, which lost 0 bases and 4 bases, there was a span of 7 bases. CDR3 nucleotide sequence: TGTGCCAGCAGCTTGGAGGGGGGAGAGACCCAGTACTTC. This translates into CASSLEGGETQYF.

This clonotype was observed at least ten times. The V and J genes are TRBV7-9 and TRBJ2-5; 11 bases agree with TRBD1. In germline, CDR1 is SEHNR, CDR2 FQNEAQ (reference sequence). Germline trimming cut 5 bases from V and 5 bases from J; bases unmatched to any gene: 10. The CDR3 has 16 residues. This CDR3 is CASSPDRGRLWETQYF. For the CDR3, the DNA is TGTGCCAGCAGCCCGGACAGGGGGCGATTGTGGGAGACCCAGTACTTC.

This clonotype was seen ten or more times. The V and J genes are TRBV12-3 or TRBV12-4 and TRBJ1-4; D ambiguous. V was pared by 4 bases and J by 6 bases, with 9 bases between. The CDR3 is 13 amino acids. The CDR3 reads CASSYRADEKLFF. CDR3 DNA sequence: TGTGCCAGCAGTTATAGGGCTGATGAAAAACTGTTTTTT.

This clonotype was recorded a few times. The chain carries TRBV11-2 and TRBJ2-2; the match to TRBD2 covers 8 bases. V lost 1 base, J lost 0 bases, and 7 bases stayed unmatched. CDR3 length: 18 amino acids. The germline V gene has CDR1 SGHAT and CDR2 FQNNGV. CDR3 bases: TGTGCCAGCAGCTTAGGGGGAGCGACTAGCGCGAACACCGGGGAGCTGTTTTTT. It translates to CASSLGGATSANTGELFF. The full variable domain, in which reference TRBV11-2 and TRBJ2-2 provide the parts outside the CDR3, is EAGVAQSPRYKIIEKRQSVAFWCNPISGHATLYWYQQILGQGPKLLIQFQNNGVVDDSQLPKDRFSAERLKGVDSTLKIQPAKLEDSAVYLCASSLGGATSANTGELFFGEGSRLTVL.

V and J are TRBV28 and TRBJ2-5; D might be TRBD2 (5 bases). CDR3 size: 13 residues. The V gene's germline CDR1 is MDHEN and CDR2 SYDVKM. V dropped 3 bases and J dropped 7 bases, with 12 bases sitting between them. CDR3 region: CASSLAFGGTQYF. The DNA for the CDR3 is TGTGCCAGCAGTTTGGCCTTTGGAGGGACCCAGTACTTC.

This clonotype was observed a handful of times. The chain recombines TRBV12-5 with TRBJ2-7; D perhaps matches TRBD2 (7 bases). Germline V lookup: CDR1 LGHNT, CDR2 FRNRAP. The CDR3 runs 14 residues. Trimming shortened V by 7 bases and J by 5 bases, and 18 bases separated the two germline ends. The CDR3 is CASAPMGGANEQYF. The CDR3 region has the DNA TGTGCTAGTGCCCCCATGGGGGGGGCTAACGAGCAGTACTTC.

This clonotype was seen at least ten times. The V gene is TRBV28, the J gene TRBJ1-2, with D perhaps matching TRBD1 (5 bases). Trimming shortened V by 6 bases and J by 7 bases, and 24 bases separated the two germline ends. Germline V lookup: CDR1 MDHEN, CDR2 SYDVKM. CDR3 size: 16 residues. Here the CDR3 reads CASSPRPGPIRGGYTF. The CDR3 nucleotides read TGTGCCAGCAGCCCGCGACCGGGACCCATCAGAGGTGGCTACACCTTC.

The chain couples TRBV2 to TRBJ2-5; 12 bases align to TRBD2. The junction had 2 bases not matched to a gene; V was cut back by 4 bases and J by 2 bases. Germline V gene lookup returns CDR1 SNHLY and CDR2 FYNNEI. This CDR3 is 15 amino acids long. CDR3 amino acids: CASSAGLAGQETQYF. The CDR3 nucleotides are TGTGCCAGCAGTGCCGGACTAGCGGGGCAAGAGACCCAGTACTTC.

Worth noting for this clonotype: A read error is possible here, since a much larger clone lies one base away. The chain links TRBV27 to TRBJ1-2; no clear D. CDR3 size: 15 residues. Trimming took off 6 bases at V and 5 bases at J, with 19 bases between the two ends. Germline-derived CDR1 and CDR2 are MNHEY and SMNVEV (reference sequence). CDR3 DNA: TGTGCCAGCAGCCCAACGGGGAGCCAGTCTTATGGCTACACCTTC. Protein product: CASSPTGSQSYGYTF.

This clonotype has at least ten counts. This sequence joins TRBV12-3 or TRBV12-4 and TRBJ1-3; 9 bases agree with TRBD1. The CDR3 consists of 14 residues. V trimming: 6 bases; J trimming: 6 bases; junction bases outside the gene matches: 6. CDR3: CASSPTGGENTIYF. CDR3 DNA sequence: TGTGCCAGCAGCCCCACAGGGGGCGAAAACACCATATATTTT.

Worth noting for this clonotype: A read error is possible here, since a much larger clone lies one base away. The CDR3 sequence: CAISEPFQTDYGYAF. CDR3 nucleotide sequence: TGTGCCATCAGTGAGCCCTTTCAGACGGACTATGGCTACGCCTTC. The chain joins TRBV10-3 to TRBJ1-2; D is ambiguous. Germline V lookup: CDR1 ENHRY, CDR2 SYGVKD. This CDR3 spans 15 amino acids.